Sequencing of this T cell receptor beta chain was carried out in a study of blood T cell repertoires in COVID-19. Study-level information: Whether acute or convalescent, the COVID-19 samples came from the United States, Italy and Spain.

Data came from immunoSEQ multiplex PCR; TCRdb stores just in-frame clones and leaves some out. In the table there are roughly 100,000 clones, approximately 81% of which are singletons. Germline trimming cut 0 bases from V and 5 bases from J; bases unmatched to any gene: 4. This CDR3 spans 14 amino acids. CDR1 and CDR2 (germline): SGHRS, YFSETQ. Material for sequencing was peripheral blood. The receptor was isolated from a man older than 75 with acute or convalescent COVID-19. The chain links TRBV5-1 to TRBJ2-7, with 8 bases fitting TRBD1. The CDR3 sequence is CASSLVQGVDEQYF. The CDR3 DNA is TGCGCCAGCAGCTTGGTACAGGGGGTCGACGAGCAGTACTTC.